Below, one TCR beta chain is given with its context. This sample is drawn from a study of blood T cell repertoires in COVID-19. The method was immunoSEQ multiplex PCR; TCRdb's version includes in-frame clones alone and lacks a portion of them. The sample includes under 450,000 clones, roughly 84% seen only once; the top ten take roughly 3%. V gave up 1 base and J gave up 1 base; unmatched junction bases: 4. The germline CDR1 and CDR2 sequences are MGHRA and YSYEKL. CDR3 size: 16 residues. The chain couples TRBV4-1 to TRBJ2-5, with 9 bases that match TRBD2. The sample consisted of PBMCs or T cells enriched from blood (not recorded which). This receptor was taken from a woman younger than 45 who had recovered from COVID-19. For the CDR3, the DNA is TGCGCCAGCAGCCAAGGACTAGCGGAATCCCAAGAGACCCAGTACTTC. It yields the protein CASSQGLAESQETQYF.